This T cell receptor beta chain was recorded in a study of beta chain features in type 1 diabetes. Study at large: Patients looked much like healthy donors when it came to age, gender and cell yields. Study observations and caveats: Insertions at VDJ junctions were less frequent in type 1 diabetes patients. These patients also deleted more nucleotides at the same junctions. Significant though moderate, a shortening of TCRB CDR3s appeared in all four CD4+ subsets of Type 1 diabetes patients.

The study reverse transcribed the entire isolated RNA, so it sequenced expressed TCRB transcripts. The average read count of naive, central memory and regulatory T cell samples was a few million. Sequencing used immunoSEQ multiplex PCR; TCRdb keeps in-frame clones, though not all of them. The profile shows 600,000 to 700,000 clones, roughly 12% of them singletons. The sample holds a few counts of this clone. Antigen specificity is unknown. The sample holds other DNA sequences that translate to the same CDR3. The sample consisted of naive CD4+ T cells from blood. The receptor was isolated from a man in his thirties or forties with type 1 diabetes.

CDR3: CASGQGGTDTQYF. CDR3 nucleotides: TGTGCCAGCGGGCAGGGAGGCACAGATACGCAGTATTTT. The chain is built from TRBV2 and TRBJ2-3; D may match TRBD1 or TRBD2 (5 bases each). Trimming removed 8 bases from V and 1 base from J, with 10 bases in between. Germline assignment: CDR1 SNHLY and CDR2 FYNNEI. CDR3 size: 13 residues.